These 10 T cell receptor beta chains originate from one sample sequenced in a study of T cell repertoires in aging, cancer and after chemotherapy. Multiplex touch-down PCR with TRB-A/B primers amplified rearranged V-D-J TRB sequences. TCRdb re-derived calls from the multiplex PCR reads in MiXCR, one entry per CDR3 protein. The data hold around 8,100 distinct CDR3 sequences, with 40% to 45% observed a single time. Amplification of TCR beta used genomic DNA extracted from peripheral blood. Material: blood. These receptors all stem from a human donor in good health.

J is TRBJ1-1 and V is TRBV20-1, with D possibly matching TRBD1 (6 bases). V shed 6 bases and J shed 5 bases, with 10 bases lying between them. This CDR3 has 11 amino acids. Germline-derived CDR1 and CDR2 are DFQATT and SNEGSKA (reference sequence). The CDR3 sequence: CSATGSTEAFF. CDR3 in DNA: TGCAGTGCCACAGGGTCAACTGAAGCTTTCTTT.

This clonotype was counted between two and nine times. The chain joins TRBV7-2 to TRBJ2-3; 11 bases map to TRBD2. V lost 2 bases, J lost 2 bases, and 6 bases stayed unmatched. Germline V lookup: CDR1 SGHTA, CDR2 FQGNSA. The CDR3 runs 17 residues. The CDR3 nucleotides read TGTGCCAGCAGCTTATATATAGCGGGGGGGCCCACAGATACGCAGTATTTT. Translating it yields CASSLYIAGGPTDTQYF.

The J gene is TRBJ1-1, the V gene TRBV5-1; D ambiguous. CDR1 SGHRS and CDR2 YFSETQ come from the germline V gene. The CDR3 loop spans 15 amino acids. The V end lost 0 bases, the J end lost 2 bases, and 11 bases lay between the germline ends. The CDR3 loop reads CASSLGPGPNTEAFF. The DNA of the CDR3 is TGCGCCAGCAGCTTGGGTCCGGGCCCAAACACTGAAGCTTTCTTT.

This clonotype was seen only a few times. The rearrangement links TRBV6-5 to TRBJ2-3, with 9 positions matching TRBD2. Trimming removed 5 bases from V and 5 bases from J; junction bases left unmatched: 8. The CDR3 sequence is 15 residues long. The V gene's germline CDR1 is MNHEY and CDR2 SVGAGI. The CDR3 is CASSDSGGSGDTQYF. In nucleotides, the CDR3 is TGTGCCAGCAGTGATAGCGGGGGCTCGGGAGATACGCAGTATTTT.

This CDR3 is CASSLDRARQPQHF. The CDR3 nucleotides are TGTGCCAGCAGCTTAGACAGGGCCCGGCAGCCCCAGCATTTT. The chain employs TRBV7-2 and TRBJ1-5; possibly TRBD1 for D (6 bases). V was clipped by 1 base and J by 7 bases, with 11 bases between them. This CDR3 region has 14 residues. Germline loops: CDR1 SGHTA, CDR2 FQGNSA.

Here the CDR3 DNA reads TGTGCCTGGAGTCAGGGGCATTCGTCTGGAAACACCATATATTTT. It translates to CAWSQGHSSGNTIYF. This chain links TRBV30 with TRBJ1-3; a weak D match, TRBD1 (6 bases). V lost 2 bases, J lost 1 base, and 12 bases lay in between. CDR3 length: 15 amino acids. CDR1 is GTSNPN and CDR2 is SVGIG in the germline V gene (reference sequence).

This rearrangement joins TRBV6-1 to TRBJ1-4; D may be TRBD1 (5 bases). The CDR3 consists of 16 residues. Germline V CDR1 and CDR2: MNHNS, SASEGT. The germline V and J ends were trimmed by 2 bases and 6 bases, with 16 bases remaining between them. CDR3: CASSELRTRRDEKLFF. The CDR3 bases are TGTGCCAGCAGTGAACTGAGGACAAGACGTGATGAAAAACTGTTTTTT.

The CDR3 protein is CASSLSGQGSTGELFF. The CDR3 DNA reads as TGCGCCAGCAGCTTGAGTGGACAGGGGTCAACCGGGGAGCTGTTTTTT. The chain carries TRBV5-1 and TRBJ2-2, with TRBD1 identical over 9 bases. The CDR3 contains 16 residues. The J segment lost 5 bases and the V segment lost 1 base, leaving 6 bases of the junction unmatched. CDR1 is SGHRS and CDR2 is YFSETQ in the germline V gene.

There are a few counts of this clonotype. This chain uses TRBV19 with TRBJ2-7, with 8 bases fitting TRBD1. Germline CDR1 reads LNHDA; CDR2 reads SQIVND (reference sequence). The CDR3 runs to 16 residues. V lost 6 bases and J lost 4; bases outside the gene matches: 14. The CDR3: CASSLVGQGRGYEQYF. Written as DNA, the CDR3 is TGTGCCAGTAGCTTGGTTGGACAGGGTAGGGGATACGAGCAGTACTTC.

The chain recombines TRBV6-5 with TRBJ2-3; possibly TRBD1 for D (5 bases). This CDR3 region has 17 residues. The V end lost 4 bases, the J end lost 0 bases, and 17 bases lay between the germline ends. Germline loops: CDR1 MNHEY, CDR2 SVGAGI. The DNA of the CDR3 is TGTGCCAGCAGTTCCTGGGGCCCTCCCTATAGCACAGATACGCAGTATTTT. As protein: CASSSWGPPYSTDTQYF.